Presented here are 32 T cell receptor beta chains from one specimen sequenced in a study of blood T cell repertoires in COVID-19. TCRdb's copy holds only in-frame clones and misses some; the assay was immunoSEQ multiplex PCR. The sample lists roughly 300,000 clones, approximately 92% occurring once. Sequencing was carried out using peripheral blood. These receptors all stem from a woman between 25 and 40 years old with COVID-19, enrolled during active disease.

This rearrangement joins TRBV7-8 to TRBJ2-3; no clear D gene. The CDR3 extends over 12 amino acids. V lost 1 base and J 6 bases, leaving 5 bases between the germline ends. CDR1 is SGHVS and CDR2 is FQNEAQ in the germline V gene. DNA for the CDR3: TGTGCCAGCAGCTTAGTGCGCGATACGCAGTATTTT. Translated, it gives CASSLVRDTQYF.

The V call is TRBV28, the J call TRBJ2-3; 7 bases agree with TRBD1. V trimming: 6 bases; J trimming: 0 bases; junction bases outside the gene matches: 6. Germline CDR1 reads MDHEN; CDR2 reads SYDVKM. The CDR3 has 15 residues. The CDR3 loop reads CASRSLQGSTDTQYF. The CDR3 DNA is TGTGCCAGCAGATCCCTACAGGGGAGCACAGATACGCAGTATTTT. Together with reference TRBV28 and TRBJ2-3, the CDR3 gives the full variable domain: DVKVTQSSRYLVKRTGEKVFLECVQDMDHENMFWYRQDPGLGLRLIYFSYDVKMKEKGDIPEGYSVSREKKERFSLILESASTNQTSMYLCASRSLQGSTDTQYFGPGTRLTVL.

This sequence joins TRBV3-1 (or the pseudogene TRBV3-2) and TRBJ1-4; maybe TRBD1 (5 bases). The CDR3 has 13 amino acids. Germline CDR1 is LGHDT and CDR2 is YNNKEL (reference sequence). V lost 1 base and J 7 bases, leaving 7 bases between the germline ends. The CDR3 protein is CASSQGTSEKLFF. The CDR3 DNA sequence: TGTGCCAGCAGCCAAGGGACATCTGAAAAACTGTTTTTT.

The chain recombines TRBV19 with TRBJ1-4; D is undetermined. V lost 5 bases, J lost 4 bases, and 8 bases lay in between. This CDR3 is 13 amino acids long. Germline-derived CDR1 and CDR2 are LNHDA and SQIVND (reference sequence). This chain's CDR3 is CASSPIHNEKLFF. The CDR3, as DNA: TGTGCCAGTAGTCCTATTCATAATGAAAAACTGTTTTTT.

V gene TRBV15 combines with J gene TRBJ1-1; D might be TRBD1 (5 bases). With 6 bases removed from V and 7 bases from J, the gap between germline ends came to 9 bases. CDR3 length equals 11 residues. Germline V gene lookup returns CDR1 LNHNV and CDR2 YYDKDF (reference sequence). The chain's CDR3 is CATRKGIEAFF. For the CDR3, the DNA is TGTGCCACCAGAAAGGGGATTGAAGCTTTCTTT.

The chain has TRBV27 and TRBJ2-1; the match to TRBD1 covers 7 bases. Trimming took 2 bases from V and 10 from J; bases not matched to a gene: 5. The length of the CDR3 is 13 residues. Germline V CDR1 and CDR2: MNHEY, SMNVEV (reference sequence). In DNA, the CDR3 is TGTGCCAGCAGTTTAAGGGACAGCCGGGAGCAGTTCTTC. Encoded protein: CASSLRDSREQFF.

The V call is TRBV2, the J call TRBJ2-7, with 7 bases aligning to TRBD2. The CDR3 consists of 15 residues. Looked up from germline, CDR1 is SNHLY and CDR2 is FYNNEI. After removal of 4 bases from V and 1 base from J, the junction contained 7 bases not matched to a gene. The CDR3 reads CASSGGLRPSYEQYF. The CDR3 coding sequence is TGTGCCAGCAGTGGGGGACTACGCCCGTCCTACGAGCAGTACTTC. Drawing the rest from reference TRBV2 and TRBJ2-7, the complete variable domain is EPEVTQTPSHQVTQMGQEVILRCVPISNHLYFYWYRQILGQKVEFLVSFYNNEISEKSEIFDDQFSVERPDGSNFTLKIRSTKLEDSAMYFCASSGGLRPSYEQYFGPGTRLTVT.

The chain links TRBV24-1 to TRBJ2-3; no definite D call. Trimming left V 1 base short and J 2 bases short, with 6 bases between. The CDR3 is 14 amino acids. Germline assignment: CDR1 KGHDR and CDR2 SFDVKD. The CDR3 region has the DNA TGTGCCACCAGTGATTTTTCGGTCACAGATACGCAGTATTTT. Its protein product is CATSDFSVTDTQYF.

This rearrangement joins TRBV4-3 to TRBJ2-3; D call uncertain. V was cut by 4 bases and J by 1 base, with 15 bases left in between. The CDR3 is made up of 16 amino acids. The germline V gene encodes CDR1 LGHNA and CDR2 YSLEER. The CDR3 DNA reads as TGCGCCAGCAGCCTAGACATCTACTCGGGCACAGATACGCAGTATTTT. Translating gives CASSLDIYSGTDTQYF.

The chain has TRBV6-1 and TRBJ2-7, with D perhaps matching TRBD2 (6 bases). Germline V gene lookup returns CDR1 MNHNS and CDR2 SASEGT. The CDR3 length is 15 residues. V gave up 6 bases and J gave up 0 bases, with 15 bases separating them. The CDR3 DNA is TGTGCCAGCAGAAACCAGGGACTTACCTCCTACGAGCAGTACTTC. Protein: CASRNQGLTSYEQYF.

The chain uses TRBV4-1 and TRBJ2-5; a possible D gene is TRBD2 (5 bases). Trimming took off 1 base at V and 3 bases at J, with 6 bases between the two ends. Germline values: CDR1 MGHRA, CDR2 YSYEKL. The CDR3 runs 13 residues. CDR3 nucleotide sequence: TGCGCCAGCAGCCAAGTGACTAAAGAGACCCAGTACTTC. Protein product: CASSQVTKETQYF.

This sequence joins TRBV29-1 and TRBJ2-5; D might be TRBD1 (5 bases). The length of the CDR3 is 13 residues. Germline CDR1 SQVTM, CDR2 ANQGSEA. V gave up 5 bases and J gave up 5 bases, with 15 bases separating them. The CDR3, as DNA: TGCAGCGTTACGACAGTGTCCAGGGAGACCCAGTACTTC. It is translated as CSVTTVSRETQYF.

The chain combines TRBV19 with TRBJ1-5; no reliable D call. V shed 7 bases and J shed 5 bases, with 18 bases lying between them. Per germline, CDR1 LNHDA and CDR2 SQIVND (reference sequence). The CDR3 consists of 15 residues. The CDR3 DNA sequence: TGTGCCAGTAATACGCCAGGCGATGTAGATCAGCCCCAGCATTTT. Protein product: CASNTPGDVDQPQHF.

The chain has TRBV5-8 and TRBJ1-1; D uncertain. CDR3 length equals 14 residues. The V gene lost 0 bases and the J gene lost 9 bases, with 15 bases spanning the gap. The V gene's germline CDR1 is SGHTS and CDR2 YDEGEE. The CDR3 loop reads CASSLDGIAQKAFF. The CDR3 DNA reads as TGTGCCAGCAGCTTGGACGGGATCGCCCAGAAAGCTTTCTTT.

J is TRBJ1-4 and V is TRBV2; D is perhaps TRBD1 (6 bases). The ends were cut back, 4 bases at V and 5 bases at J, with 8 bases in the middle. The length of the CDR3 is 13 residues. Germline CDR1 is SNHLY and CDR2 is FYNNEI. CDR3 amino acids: CASSVQGNEKLFF. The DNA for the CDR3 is TGTGCCAGCAGTGTACAGGGAAATGAAAAACTGTTTTTT.

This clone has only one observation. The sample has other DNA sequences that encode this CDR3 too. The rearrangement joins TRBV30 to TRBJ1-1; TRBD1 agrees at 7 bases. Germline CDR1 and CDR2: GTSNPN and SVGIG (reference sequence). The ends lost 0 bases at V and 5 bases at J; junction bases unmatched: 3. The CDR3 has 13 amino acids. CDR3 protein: CAWSVGGGTEAFF. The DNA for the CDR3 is TGTGCCTGGAGTGTAGGGGGCGGGACTGAAGCTTTCTTT. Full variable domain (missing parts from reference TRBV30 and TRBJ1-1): SQTIHQWPATLVQPVGSPLSLECTVEGTSNPNLYWYRQAAGRGLQLLFYSVGIGQISSEVPQNLSASRPQDRQFILSSKKLLLSDSGFYLCAWSVGGGTEAFFGQGTRLTVV.

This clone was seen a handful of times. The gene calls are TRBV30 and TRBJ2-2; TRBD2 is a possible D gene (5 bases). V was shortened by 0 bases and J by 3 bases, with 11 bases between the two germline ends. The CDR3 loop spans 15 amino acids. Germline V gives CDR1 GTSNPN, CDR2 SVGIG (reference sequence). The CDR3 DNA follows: TGTGCCTGGAGTGTACTAGATAGGGACACCGGGGAGCTGTTTTTT. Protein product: CAWSVLDRDTGELFF.

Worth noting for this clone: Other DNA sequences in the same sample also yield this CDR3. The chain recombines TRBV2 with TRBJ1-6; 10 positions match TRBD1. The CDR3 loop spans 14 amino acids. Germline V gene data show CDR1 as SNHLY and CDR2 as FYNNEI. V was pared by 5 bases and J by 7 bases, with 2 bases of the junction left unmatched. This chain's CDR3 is CASSRQGANSPLHF. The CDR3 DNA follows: TGTGCCAGCAGTAGACAGGGGGCAAATTCACCCCTCCACTTT. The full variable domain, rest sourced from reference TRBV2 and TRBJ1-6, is EPEVTQTPSHQVTQMGQEVILRCVPISNHLYFYWYRQILGQKVEFLVSFYNNEISEKSEIFDDQFSVERPDGSNFTLKIRSTKLEDSAMYFCASSRQGANSPLHFGNGTRLTVT.

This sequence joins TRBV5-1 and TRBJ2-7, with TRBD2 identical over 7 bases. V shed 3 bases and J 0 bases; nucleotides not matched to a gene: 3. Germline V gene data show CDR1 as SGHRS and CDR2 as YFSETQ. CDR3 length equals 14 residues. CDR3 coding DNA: TGCGCCAGCAGCTCCCTAGCGGACTCCTACGAGCAGTACTTC. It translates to CASSSLADSYEQYF.

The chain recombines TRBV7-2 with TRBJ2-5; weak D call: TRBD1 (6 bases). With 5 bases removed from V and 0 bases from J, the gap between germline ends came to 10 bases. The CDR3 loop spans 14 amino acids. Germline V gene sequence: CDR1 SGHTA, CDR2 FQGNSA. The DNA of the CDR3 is TGTGCCAGCAGCCCCGGACAGTACCAAGAGACCCAGTACTTC. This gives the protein CASSPGQYQETQYF.

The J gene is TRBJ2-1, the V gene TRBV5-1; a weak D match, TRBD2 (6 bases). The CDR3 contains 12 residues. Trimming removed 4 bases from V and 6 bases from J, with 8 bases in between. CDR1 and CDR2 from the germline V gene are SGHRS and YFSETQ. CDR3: CASSVGGNEQFF. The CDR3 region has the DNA TGCGCCAGCAGCGTCGGGGGCAATGAGCAGTTCTTC.

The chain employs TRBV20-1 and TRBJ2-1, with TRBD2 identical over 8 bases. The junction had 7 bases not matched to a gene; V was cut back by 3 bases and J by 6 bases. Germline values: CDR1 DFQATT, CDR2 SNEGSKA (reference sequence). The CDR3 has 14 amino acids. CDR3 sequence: CSASRAGVGNEQFF. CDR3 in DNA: TGCAGTGCTAGTAGAGCGGGAGTTGGCAATGAGCAGTTCTTC.

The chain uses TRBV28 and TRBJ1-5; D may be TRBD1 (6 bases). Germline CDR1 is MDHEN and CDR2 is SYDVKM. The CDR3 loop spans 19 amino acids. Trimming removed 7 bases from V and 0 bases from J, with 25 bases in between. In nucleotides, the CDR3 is TGTGCCAGCATCTTAGGGGCAGGGGTGGTTCTCAGTAGCAATCAGCCCCAGCATTTT. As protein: CASILGAGVVLSSNQPQHF.

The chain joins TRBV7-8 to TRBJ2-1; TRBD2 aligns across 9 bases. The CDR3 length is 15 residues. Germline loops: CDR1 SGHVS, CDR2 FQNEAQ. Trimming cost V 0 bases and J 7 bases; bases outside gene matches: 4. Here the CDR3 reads CASSLAEAGGNEQFF. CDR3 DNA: TGTGCCAGCAGCTTAGCGGAAGCGGGGGGAAATGAGCAGTTCTTC.

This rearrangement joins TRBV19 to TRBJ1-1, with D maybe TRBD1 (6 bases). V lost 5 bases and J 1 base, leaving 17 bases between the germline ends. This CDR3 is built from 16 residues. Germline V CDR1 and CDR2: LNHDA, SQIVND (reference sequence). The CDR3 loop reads CASSLGQAGANTEAFF. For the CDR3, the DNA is TGTGCCAGTAGTTTAGGCCAAGCGGGGGCGAACACTGAAGCTTTCTTT.

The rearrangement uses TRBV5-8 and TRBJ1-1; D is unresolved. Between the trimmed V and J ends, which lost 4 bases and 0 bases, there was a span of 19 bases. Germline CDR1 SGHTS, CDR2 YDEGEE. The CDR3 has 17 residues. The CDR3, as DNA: TGTGCCAGCAGCCCTGGTAAGGCGGTAACGGTGAACACTGAAGCTTTCTTT. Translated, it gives CASSPGKAVTVNTEAFF.

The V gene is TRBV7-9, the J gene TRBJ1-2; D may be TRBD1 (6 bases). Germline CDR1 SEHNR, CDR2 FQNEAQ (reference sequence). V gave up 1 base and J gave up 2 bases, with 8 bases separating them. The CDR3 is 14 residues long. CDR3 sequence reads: CASSLDRANYGYTF. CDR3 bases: TGTGCCAGCAGCTTAGACAGGGCCAACTATGGCTACACCTTC.

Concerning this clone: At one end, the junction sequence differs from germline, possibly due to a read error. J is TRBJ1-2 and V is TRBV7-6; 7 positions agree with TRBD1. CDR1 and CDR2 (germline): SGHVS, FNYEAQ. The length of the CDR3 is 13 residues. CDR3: CASSITGEAAFVF. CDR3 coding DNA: TGTGCCAGCAGCATAACAGGGGAAGCCGCGTTTGTATTC.

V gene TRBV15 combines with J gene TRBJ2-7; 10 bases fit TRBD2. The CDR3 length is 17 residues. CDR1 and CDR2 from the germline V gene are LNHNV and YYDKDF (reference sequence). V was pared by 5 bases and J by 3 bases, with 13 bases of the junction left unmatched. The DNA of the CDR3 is TGTGCCACCAGCGAGAGAGTGGCTAGCGGGAGAATCTACGAGCAGTACTTC. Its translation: CATSERVASGRIYEQYF.

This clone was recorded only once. The CDR3 DNA follows: TGTGCCAGCAGCAACCAGGGGAAGCAAGAGACCCAGTACTTC. Protein sequence: CASSNQGKQETQYF. V and J are TRBV6-6 and TRBJ2-5; possible D gene TRBD1, 6 bases. Trimming removed 6 bases from V and 2 bases from J, with 13 bases in between. Germline-derived CDR1 and CDR2 are MNHNY and SVGAGI (reference sequence). CDR3 size: 14 residues.

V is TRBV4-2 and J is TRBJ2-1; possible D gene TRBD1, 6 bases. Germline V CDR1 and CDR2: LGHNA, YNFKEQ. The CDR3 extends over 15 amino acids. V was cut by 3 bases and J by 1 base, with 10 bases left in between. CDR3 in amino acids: CASSHYRDSYNEQFF. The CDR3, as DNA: TGTGCCAGCAGCCATTACAGGGATTCCTACAATGAGCAGTTCTTC.

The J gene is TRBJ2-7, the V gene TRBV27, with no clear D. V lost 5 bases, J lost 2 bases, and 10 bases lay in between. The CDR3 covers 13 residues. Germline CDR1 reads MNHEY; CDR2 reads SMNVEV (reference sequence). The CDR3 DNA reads TGTGCCAGCAGTCCCCTTGGGCCCTACGAGCAGTACTTC. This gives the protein CASSPLGPYEQYF.